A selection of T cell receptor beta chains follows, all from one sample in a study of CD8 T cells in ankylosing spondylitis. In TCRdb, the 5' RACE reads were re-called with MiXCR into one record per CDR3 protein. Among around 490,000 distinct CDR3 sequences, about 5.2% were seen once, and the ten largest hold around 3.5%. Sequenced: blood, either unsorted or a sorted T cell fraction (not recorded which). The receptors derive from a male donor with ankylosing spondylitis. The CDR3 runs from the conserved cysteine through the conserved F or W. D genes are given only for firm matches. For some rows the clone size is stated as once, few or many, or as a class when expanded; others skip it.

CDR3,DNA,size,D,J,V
CASSLVPGASPQHF,TGCGCCAGCAGCTTGGTGCCAGGGGCTAGCCCCCAGCATTTT,many,NA,TRBJ1-5,TRBV5-1
CASSWTIAWADTQYF,TGTGCCAGCAGCTGGACCATCGCGTGGGCAGATACGCAGTATTTT,NA,NA,TRBJ2-3,TRBV3-1
CASSLASVTSAANTGELFF,TGTGCCAGCAGTTTGGCGTCCGTGACTAGCGCAGCGAACACCGGGGAGCTGTTTTTT,few,TRBD2,TRBJ2-2,TRBV12-3/TRBV12-4
CASSPTGIGGELFF,TGTGCCAGCAGCCCGACAGGGATTGGCGGGGAGCTGTTTTTT,many,TRBD1,TRBJ2-2,TRBV28
CASSQEMAGVKTQYF,TGCGCCAGCAGCCAAGAGATGGCGGGAGTGAAGACCCAGTACTTC,many,TRBD2,TRBJ2-5,TRBV4-3
CSASEFDRLAGYEQYF,TGCAGTGCTAGTGAGTTCGATCGACTAGCGGGCTACGAGCAGTACTTC,many,TRBD2,TRBJ2-7,TRBV20-1
CASSLSGYDEQFF,TGCGCCAGCAGCTTATCAGGTTACGATGAGCAGTTCTTC,many,NA,TRBJ2-1,TRBV5-1
CASSPSRRPDEKLFF,TGTGCCAGCAGCCCTAGTCGGCGGCCTGATGAAAAACTGTTTTTT,many,NA,TRBJ1-4,TRBV7-2
CASSQRERTDTQYF,TGTGCCAGCAGCCAGCGGGAGCGCACAGATACGCAGTATTTT,many,TRBD2,TRBJ2-3,TRBV3-1
CASSLGGHDGTGELFF,TGCGCCAGCAGCTTGGGGGGTCATGACGGGACCGGGGAGCTGTTTTTT,many,NA,TRBJ2-2,TRBV5-1
CASSQGDRDDRGLTF,TGTGCCAGCAGCCAGGGAGACAGGGACGACCGGGGCCTGACTTTC,few,TRBD1,TRBJ2-6,TRBV7-9
CASSPHYAISGANVLTF,TGTGCCAGCAGTCCTCATTACGCCATCTCTGGGGCCAACGTCCTGACTTTC,many,NA,TRBJ2-6,TRBV27
CASSLVARGEQFF,TGCGCCAGCAGCTTGGTGGCGCGTGGTGAGCAGTTCTTC,NA,NA,TRBJ2-1,TRBV5-1
CASSPRTGRTDTQYF,TGTGCCAGCAGTCCTCGGACCGGAAGGACAGATACGCAGTATTTT,many,NA,TRBJ2-3,TRBV12-3/TRBV12-4
CASGRTRHNEQFF,TGTGCCAGCGGGAGGACTAGACACAATGAGCAGTTCTTC,many,TRBD2,TRBJ2-1,TRBV7-2
CASRRSNPSEQYF,TGTGCCAGCAGGCGCTCCAACCCCTCCGAGCAGTACTTC,few,NA,TRBJ2-7,TRBV6-2/TRBV6-3
CASSPPRDRSTDTQYF,TGTGCCAGCTCACCCCCCCGGGACAGGAGCACAGATACGCAGTATTTT,NA,TRBD1,TRBJ2-3,TRBV18
CASSYRRTSGNTGELFF,TGTGCCAGCAGTTACCGCAGGACTAGCGGGAACACCGGGGAGCTGTTTTTT,many,TRBD2,TRBJ2-2,TRBV6-5
CSVQPQGGAYEQYF,TGCAGCGTGCAACCCCAGGGTGGGGCCTACGAGCAGTACTTC,few,NA,TRBJ2-7,TRBV29-1
CASSSLTSGGQETQYF,TGTGCCAGCAGTTCACTGACTAGCGGGGGCCAAGAGACCCAGTACTTC,many,TRBD2,TRBJ2-5,TRBV6-5
CASSLGGSAGYNEQFF,TGTGCTAGCAGCTTAGGGGGCTCAGCGGGCTACAATGAGCAGTTCTTC,few,NA,TRBJ2-1,TRBV7-7
CASSPGTSGRADRYNEQFF,TGTGCCAGCAGCCCCGGGACTAGCGGGAGAGCCGATCGCTACAATGAGCAGTTCTTC,NA,TRBD2,TRBJ2-1,TRBV11-2
CASSFGPFDEQYF,TGTGCCAGCAGCTTCGGCCCCTTTGACGAGCAGTACTTC,many,NA,TRBJ2-7,TRBV11-1
CASSPKRGIQETQYF,TGTGCCAGCTCACCAAAAAGGGGTATCCAAGAGACCCAGTACTTC,few,NA,TRBJ2-5,TRBV18
CASSYGTPYTGELFF,TGTGCCAGCAGTTACGGGACACCTTACACCGGGGAGCTGTTTTTT,many,NA,TRBJ2-2,TRBV6-5
CASSPRTSGGETQYF,TGTGCCAGCAGCCCCCGGACTAGCGGAGGGGAGACCCAGTACTTC,many,TRBD2,TRBJ2-5,TRBV9
CATFSTSGTWDYEQYF,TGTGCCACCTTCTCGACTAGCGGGACATGGGACTACGAGCAGTACTTC,many,TRBD2,TRBJ2-7,TRBV28
CSAYGPALTFF,TGCAGTGCTTATGGACCGGCTTTGACGTTCTTC,many,NA,TRBJ2-1,TRBV20-1
CSARLAGDHEQYF,TGCAGTGCTAGACTAGCGGGAGACCACGAGCAGTACTTC,many,TRBD2,TRBJ2-7,TRBV20-1
CASSQRNNQPQHF,TGTGCCAGCAGTCAAAGAAATAATCAGCCCCAGCATTTT,many,NA,TRBJ1-5,TRBV6-1
CSVVAGSSYNEQFF,TGCAGCGTTGTTGCAGGGAGCTCCTACAATGAGCAGTTCTTC,many,NA,TRBJ2-1,TRBV29-1
CASSRTWNTGELFF,TGCGCCAGCAGCCGGACCTGGAACACCGGGGAGCTGTTTTTT,many,NA,TRBJ2-2,TRBV5-1
CASSLFYTDTQHF,TGTGCCAGCAGCTTATTCTACACAGATACGCAGCATTTT,NA,NA,TRBJ1-5,TRBV7-2
CSVTTGRGGYTF,TGCAGCGTGACGACAGGGCGGGGTGGCTACACCTTC,many,TRBD1,TRBJ1-2,TRBV29-1
CASSQEVGGANGYTF,TGTGCCAGCAGTCAAGAGGTGGGGGGCGCGAATGGCTACACCTTC,many,NA,TRBJ1-2,TRBV28
CASRQSGTGNTEAFF,TGCGCCAGCAGGCAAAGTGGGACTGGGAACACTGAAGCTTTCTTT,many,NA,TRBJ1-1,TRBV4-3
CASSFEPGRTRYNEQFF,TGCGCCAGCAGCTTCGAGCCGGGACGGACAAGATACAATGAGCAGTTCTTC,NA,NA,TRBJ2-1,TRBV5-1
CATSDDSTEAFF,TGTGCCACCAGTGATGACAGCACTGAAGCTTTCTTT,many,NA,TRBJ1-1,TRBV24-1
CASSLEGLGASGELFF,TGTGCCAGCAGCTTGGAGGGGTTGGGGGCGTCGGGGGAGCTGTTTTTT,many,NA,TRBJ2-2,TRBV5-5
CSVIRSTTSGNTIYF,TGCAGCGTTATTAGAAGTACTACCTCTGGAAACACCATATATTTT,many,NA,TRBJ1-3,TRBV29-1
CASRAGYEQYF,TGTGCCAGCCGGGCGGGCTACGAGCAGTACTTC,many,NA,TRBJ2-7,TRBV6-5